The 14 T cell receptor beta chains below were found in one sample sequenced in a study of PD-1 blockade in classical Hodgkin lymphoma. Clones were read by immunoSEQ multiplex PCR, and TCRdb kept only the in-frame ones, dropping some. The sample has some 35,000 clones, approximately 90% seen once. The time point was: newly diagnosed, previously untreated cHL patient sample. Magnetic negative selection of thawed PBMCs was the method by which CD4+ T cells were purified. The sample was CD4+ T cells from blood. These receptor sequences come from a human donor with classical Hodgkin lymphoma.

As regards this clone: At one boundary the junction diverges from the germline segment, which might be a read error. V is TRBV30 and J is TRBJ1-3; 7 bases align to TRBD1. The CDR3 extends over 12 amino acids. CDR1 and CDR2 (germline): GTSNPN, SVGIG (reference sequence). Written as DNA, the CDR3 is TGTGCCTGGAGTGTACTAAGAGACAGGGTAAATTTT. This encodes CAWSVLRDRVNF.

The chain is built from TRBV7-9 and TRBJ1-2; D ambiguous. Germline V gives CDR1 SEHNR, CDR2 FQNEAQ (reference sequence). V shed 2 bases and J shed 0 bases, with 7 bases lying between them. CDR3 length equals 14 residues. CDR3 loop: CASSLTFANYGYTF. The CDR3 DNA is TGTGCCAGCAGCTTAACCTTCGCTAACTATGGCTACACCTTC. Based on the CDR3 plus reference TRBV7-9 and TRBJ1-2, the full variable domain is DTGVSQNPRHKITKRGQNVTFRCDPISEHNRLYWYRQTLGQGPEFLTYFQNEAQLEKSRLLSDRFSAERPKGSFSTLEIQRTEQGDSAMYLCASSLTFANYGYTFGSGTRLTVV.

The rearrangement links TRBV4-1 to TRBJ2-7; no clear D gene. The germline V gene encodes CDR1 MGHRA and CDR2 YSYEKL. V was trimmed by 0 bases and J by 2 bases, leaving 14 bases between them. The CDR3 length is 16 residues. CDR3 sequence: CASSQDLVGAPYEQYF. The CDR3 nucleotides are TGCGCCAGCAGCCAAGATTTAGTGGGTGCCCCCTACGAGCAGTACTTC.

The rearrangement joins TRBV4-2 to TRBJ2-2; D is ambiguous. This CDR3 contains 16 residues. Germline V gene sequence: CDR1 LGHNA, CDR2 YNFKEQ. Trimming pared 0 bases from V and 3 bases from J, leaving 11 bases between. The chain's CDR3 is CASSQERSRYTGELFF. The CDR3 DNA reads TGTGCCAGCAGCCAAGAGAGGAGTCGCTACACCGGGGAGCTGTTTTTT.

CDR3 coding DNA: TGTGCCAGTAGTCTCATGACAGGGACGGCTTTCTTT. Amino acid sequence: CASSLMTGTAFF. The chain recombines TRBV19 with TRBJ1-1; 7 positions match TRBD1. Germline CDR1 is LNHDA and CDR2 is SQIVND (reference sequence). The J segment lost 11 bases and the V segment lost 5 bases, leaving 8 bases of the junction unmatched. CDR3 size: 12 residues.

This chain links TRBV7-2 with TRBJ2-3; 7 bases agree with TRBD1. The trim removed 8 bases at V and 4 bases at J, leaving 9 bases unmatched. The germline V gene encodes CDR1 SGHTA and CDR2 FQGNSA. The CDR3 contains 14 residues. The CDR3 spells CASSVGTAPDTQYF. The DNA of the CDR3 is TGTGCCAGCTCTGTTGGGACAGCACCAGATACGCAGTATTTT.

The chain recombines TRBV5-4 with TRBJ1-2; D is perhaps TRBD1 (6 bases). V gave up 1 base and J gave up 6 bases, with 16 bases separating them. The germline V gene has CDR1 SGHNT and CDR2 YYREEE (reference sequence). This CDR3 is 15 amino acids long. CDR3 coding DNA: TGTGCCAGCAGCTTGTTGGGGGGCGCAGCTGATGGCTACACCTTC. This encodes CASSLLGGAADGYTF.

The chain carries TRBV19 and TRBJ1-5; maybe TRBD1 (6 bases). V lost 3 bases and J 2 bases, leaving 11 bases between the germline ends. This CDR3 spans 15 amino acids. Germline CDR1 and CDR2: LNHDA and SQIVND (reference sequence). The CDR3 DNA reads as TGTGCCAGTAGTATGGAACAGGGCCGCAATCAGCCCCAGCATTTT. Translated, it gives CASSMEQGRNQPQHF. The variable domain in full, completed from reference TRBV19 and TRBJ1-5, reads DGGITQSPKYLFRKEGQNVTLSCEQNLNHDAMYWYRQDPGQGLRLIYYSQIVNDFQKGDIAEGYSVSREKKESFPLTVTSAQKNPTAFYLCASSMEQGRNQPQHFGDGTRLSIL.

V usage is TRBV15 and J usage is TRBJ2-1; 9 nucleotides agree with TRBD2. CDR1 is LNHNV, CDR2 YYDKDF, per germline (reference sequence). The CDR3 extends over 16 amino acids. V lost 2 bases to trimming and J lost 9 bases; unmatched junction nucleotides: 11. The CDR3 loop reads CATSRQLGLAGSEQFF. The CDR3 nucleotides are TGTGCCACCAGCAGACAATTGGGACTAGCCGGCAGTGAGCAGTTCTTC.

This chain uses TRBV2 with TRBJ1-5; no clear D gene. The CDR3 covers 15 residues. From germline, CDR1 is SNHLY and CDR2 FYNNEI. Trimming left V 7 bases short and J 1 base short, with 14 bases between. In DNA form, the CDR3 reads TGTGCCAGCACCCCGGAGGGTTTGAGCAATCAGCCCCAGCATTTT. It specifies CASTPEGLSNQPQHF.

This chain links TRBV19 with TRBJ2-5, with D perhaps TRBD1 or TRBD2 (5 bases each). Germline V gene lookup returns CDR1 LNHDA and CDR2 SQIVND (reference sequence). CDR3 size: 16 residues. Trimming removed 3 bases from V and 2 bases from J, with 16 bases in between. CDR3 residues: CASSMVSTGLQETQYF. The CDR3 DNA reads as TGTGCCAGTAGTATGGTCAGTACGGGGCTTCAAGAGACCCAGTACTTC.

The chain links TRBV11-1 to TRBJ2-7; D might be TRBD1 (5 bases). The CDR3 consists of 14 residues. The V gene's germline CDR1 is SGHAT and CDR2 FQDESV (reference sequence). V was trimmed by 4 bases and J by 0 bases, leaving 10 bases between them. In DNA, the CDR3 is TGTGCCAGCAGCTCGACAGTAAGCTCCTACGAGCAGTACTTC. This gives the protein CASSSTVSSYEQYF.

V is TRBV6-5 and J is TRBJ1-1, with D possibly being TRBD1 (6 bases). Germline CDR1 and CDR2: MNHEY and SVGAGI. The CDR3 has 14 residues. Deletions cut 6 bases from V and 0 bases from J, with 11 bases between. The CDR3 nucleotides are TGTGCCAGCAGACAGGGAGGCCTGAACACTGAAGCTTTCTTT. Residues: CASRQGGLNTEAFF.

This clone came up once. The V gene is TRBV5-1, the J gene TRBJ1-5; D gene unclear. V was pared by 0 bases and J by 2 bases, with 6 bases between. The CDR3 has 14 amino acids. Germline V gene lookup returns CDR1 SGHRS and CDR2 YFSETQ. DNA for the CDR3: TGCGCCAGCAGCTTGGGGGATGGCAATCAGCCCCAGCATTTT. Translating it yields CASSLGDGNQPQHF.